These 3 T cell receptor beta chains share one sample of origin, sequenced in a study of CD8+CD57+ T cells in acquired aplastic anemia. The use of genomic DNA as template underpinned the TCR beta VDJ and CDR3 profiling. Each CDR3 protein is one row after TCRdb ran MiXCR on the reads. The table lists over 40,000 distinct CDR3 sequences, 60% to 70% of them singletons. For sequencing, patients were chosen who had shown expansion of CD8+CD57+ cells by flow cytometry. Sequences were obtained from sorted CD4+, CD8+, or CD8+CD57+ T cells (not recorded which) from PBMCs. The source of these receptors is a human donor with aplastic anemia.

This clonotype was seen ten or more times. J is TRBJ2-7 and V is TRBV7-9; no reliable D call. In germline, CDR1 is SEHNR, CDR2 FQNEAQ (reference sequence). V lost 5 bases and J lost 0, with 11 bases in between. CDR3 size: 14 residues. The CDR3 sequence: CASSLGSLSYEQYF. The CDR3 region has the DNA TGTGCCAGCAGCCTTGGGTCCCTCTCCTACGAGCAGTACTTC.

J is TRBJ1-1 and V is TRBV5-5; D unresolved. The germline V gene encodes CDR1 SGHKS and CDR2 YYEKEE (reference sequence). Trimming stripped 1 base from V and 6 bases from J, with 10 bases between. The CDR3 covers 13 residues. CDR3 sequence reads: CASSLTAKAEAFF. The DNA of the CDR3 is TGTGCCAGCAGCTTGACAGCAAAAGCTGAAGCTTTCTTT.

This chain uses TRBV2 with TRBJ2-7, with TRBD1 matching 10 bases. V lost 7 bases and J lost 4; bases outside the gene matches: 4. Germline CDR1 reads SNHLY; CDR2 reads FYNNEI. The CDR3 runs 13 residues. CDR3 loop: CASIRDRGYEQYF. The CDR3 region has the DNA TGTGCCAGCATTCGGGACAGGGGATACGAGCAGTACTTC.